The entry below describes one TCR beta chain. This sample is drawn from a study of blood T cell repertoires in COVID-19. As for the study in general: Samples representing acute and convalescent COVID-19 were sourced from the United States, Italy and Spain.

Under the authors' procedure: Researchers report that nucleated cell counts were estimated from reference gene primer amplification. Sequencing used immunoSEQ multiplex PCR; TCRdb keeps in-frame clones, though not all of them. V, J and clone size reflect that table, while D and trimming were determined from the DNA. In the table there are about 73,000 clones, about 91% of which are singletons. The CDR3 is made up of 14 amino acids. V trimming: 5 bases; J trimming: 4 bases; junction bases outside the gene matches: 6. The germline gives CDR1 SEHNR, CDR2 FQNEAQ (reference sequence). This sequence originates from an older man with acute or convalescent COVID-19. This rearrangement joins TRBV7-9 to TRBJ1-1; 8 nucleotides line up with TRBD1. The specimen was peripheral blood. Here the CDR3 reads CASSPDRVSTEAFF. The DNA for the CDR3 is TGTGCCAGCAGCCCGGACAGGGTAAGCACTGAAGCTTTCTTT.